A single sample gave rise to the 10 T cell receptor beta chains below, sequenced in a study of CD8+ T cells in alopecia areata. Treatment given: oral pan-JAK inhibitor, 5-10 mg twice daily. Extracted RNA was reverse transcribed into cDNA, the sequencing template. Assay used: immunoSEQ multiplex PCR; TCRdb lists only in-frame clones, some missing. The sample includes about 180,000 clones, approximately 49% of them seen just once. Sequenced here: CD8+ T cells sorted from blood, sampled at week 52, from a patient treated with tofacitinib. These receptors were taken from a human donor with alopecia areata.

V usage is TRBV4-1 and J usage is TRBJ1-1; D is ambiguous. Trimming removed 0 bases at V and 2 bases at J, with 7 bases between. Germline CDR1 reads MGHRA; CDR2 reads YSYEKL. The length of the CDR3 is 14 residues. The CDR3 coding sequence is TGCGCCAGCAGCCAAGATAAGGTTAACACTGAAGCTTTCTTT. Its translation: CASSQDKVNTEAFF.

The rearrangement uses TRBV11-1 and TRBJ1-1; weak D call: TRBD1 (5 bases). The CDR3 is 14 residues long. Germline V gene data show CDR1 as SGHAT and CDR2 as FQDESV (reference sequence). Between the trimmed V and J ends, which lost 3 bases and 4 bases, there was a span of 12 bases. The CDR3 DNA reads TGTGCCAGCAGCTTTGGGGGTGAGGCCACTGAAGCTTTCTTT. Amino acids: CASSFGGEATEAFF.

This chain uses TRBV2 with TRBJ2-3; 9 bases fit TRBD2. CDR3 length: 15 amino acids. V trimming: 7 bases; J trimming: 1 base; junction bases outside the gene matches: 6. Germline-derived CDR1 and CDR2 are SNHLY and FYNNEI. The CDR3 is CASTPASGGTDTQYF. The DNA of the CDR3 is TGTGCCAGCACTCCGGCTAGCGGGGGCACAGATACGCAGTATTTT.

This clone has just a few counts. V and J are TRBV5-1 and TRBJ1-1; the D is unclear. Per germline, CDR1 SGHRS and CDR2 YFSETQ. The CDR3 has 13 residues. V lost 2 bases and J 5 bases, leaving 10 bases between the germline ends. DNA of the CDR3: TGCGCCAGCAGCTTACTGTCGAGGACTGAAGCTTTCTTT. Protein: CASSLLSRTEAFF.

The V gene is TRBV7-9, the J gene TRBJ2-6; possibly TRBD2 for D (5 bases). Trimming stripped 3 bases from V and 2 bases from J, with 5 bases between. The germline V gene has CDR1 SEHNR and CDR2 FQNEAQ (reference sequence). The CDR3 extends over 14 amino acids. The DNA for the CDR3 is TGTGCCAGCAGCTTCGGGGCTGGGGCCAACGTCCTGACTTTC. It codes for CASSFGAGANVLTF.

This rearrangement joins TRBV30 to TRBJ2-7; 10 positions agree with TRBD1. Trimming cost V 5 bases and J 3 bases; bases outside gene matches: 4. Germline loops: CDR1 GTSNPN, CDR2 SVGIG (reference sequence). The CDR3 spans 13 residues. CDR3 sequence (DNA): TGTGCCTGGGACCGGGACAGGGGCTACGAGCAGTACTTC. It translates to CAWDRDRGYEQYF.

V usage is TRBV19 and J usage is TRBJ1-1; D is perhaps TRBD1 (6 bases). V was trimmed by 8 bases and J by 6 bases, leaving 19 bases between them. Looked up from germline, CDR1 is LNHDA and CDR2 is SQIVND (reference sequence). This CDR3 contains 14 residues. CDR3: CASGYRASDAEAFF. The CDR3 DNA sequence: TGTGCCAGTGGTTACAGGGCCAGCGACGCTGAAGCTTTCTTT.

The chain couples TRBV5-1 to TRBJ1-2; a weak D match, TRBD1 (5 bases). In germline, CDR1 is SGHRS, CDR2 YFSETQ. The CDR3 spans 16 residues. The V gene lost 3 bases and the J gene lost 0 bases, with 15 bases spanning the gap. CDR3 protein: CASSWDVTDPNYGYTF. The CDR3 nucleotides read TGCGCCAGCAGCTGGGACGTCACGGACCCTAACTATGGCTACACCTTC. Filled out from reference TRBV5-1 and TRBJ1-2, the complete variable domain reads KAGVTQTPRYLIKTRGQQVTLSCSPISGHRSVSWYQQTPGQGLQFLFEYFSETQRNKGNFPGRFSGRQFSNSRSEMNVSTLELGDSALYLCASSWDVTDPNYGYTFGSGTRLTVV.

This clone was picked up a small number of times. The rearrangement links TRBV7-9 to TRBJ2-4; D remains unclear. The CDR3 has 14 amino acids. The V end was cut by 1 base, the J end by 9 bases, with 13 bases between. Germline lookup yields CDR1 SEHNR and CDR2 FQNEAQ (reference sequence). The CDR3 DNA is TGTGCCAGCAGCTTAGAAGGCAGGTTAACCATTCAGTACTTC. Amino acid sequence: CASSLEGRLTIQYF.

The chain couples TRBV11-2 to TRBJ2-3; the match to TRBD1 covers 7 bases. Germline CDR1 is SGHAT and CDR2 is FQNNGV. V lost 5 bases and J lost 4; bases outside the gene matches: 0. CDR3 length: 12 residues. CDR3 nucleotide sequence: TGTGCCAGCAGCGGGACAGCAGATACGCAGTATTTT. It encodes CASSGTADTQYF.